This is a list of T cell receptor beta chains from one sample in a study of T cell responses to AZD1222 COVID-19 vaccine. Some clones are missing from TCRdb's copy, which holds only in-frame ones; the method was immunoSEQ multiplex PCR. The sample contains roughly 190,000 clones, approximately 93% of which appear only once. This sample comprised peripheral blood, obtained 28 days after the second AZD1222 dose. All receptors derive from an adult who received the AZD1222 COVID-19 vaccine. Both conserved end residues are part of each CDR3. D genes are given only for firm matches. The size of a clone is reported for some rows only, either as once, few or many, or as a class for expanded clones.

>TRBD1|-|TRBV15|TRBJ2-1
CATSGGQGMIPFYEQFF
TGTGCCACCAGCGGGGGACAGGGGATGATTCCTTTCTATGAGCAGTTCTTC
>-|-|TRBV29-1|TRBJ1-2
CSVEERGKDTF
TGCAGCGTTGAAGAGCGGGGAAAGGACACCTTC
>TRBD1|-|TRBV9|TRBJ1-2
CASSVGRGQGTHGYTF
TGTGCCAGCAGCGTAGGGCGTGGACAGGGTACTCATGGCTACACCTTC
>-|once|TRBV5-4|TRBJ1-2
CASSLDGNYGYTF
TGTGCCAGCAGCCTGGACGGAAACTATGGCTACACCTTC
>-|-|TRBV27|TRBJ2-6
CASSLLGGPGANVLTF
TGTGCCAGCAGTTTACTCGGGGGGCCTGGGGCCAACGTCCTGACTTTC
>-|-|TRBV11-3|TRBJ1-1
CASSLDGRMGDTEAFF
TGTGCCAGCAGCTTAGATGGGCGCATGGGGGACACTGAAGCTTTCTTT
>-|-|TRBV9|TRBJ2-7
CASSVEGSGYEQYF
TGTGCCAGCAGCGTAGAGGGTTCTGGCTACGAGCAGTACTTC
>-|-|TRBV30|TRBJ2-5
CAWSQGLGTQYF
TGTGCCTGGAGTCAGGGGCTGGGGACCCAGTACTTC
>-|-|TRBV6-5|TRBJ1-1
CASSYSGSENTEAFF
TGTGCCAGCAGTTACTCCGGCAGCGAGAACACTGAAGCTTTCTTT
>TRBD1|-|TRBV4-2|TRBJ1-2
CASSNRGPDRSYTF
TGTGCCAGCAGCAACAGGGGGCCAGATAGGAGCTACACCTTC
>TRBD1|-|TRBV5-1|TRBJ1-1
CASSFAGQGLPNTEAFF
TGCGCCAGCAGCTTCGCCGGACAGGGACTCCCGAACACTGAAGCTTTCTTT
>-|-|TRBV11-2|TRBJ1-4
CASSLAPIKEKLFF
TGTGCCAGCAGCTTAGCCCCAATCAAAGAAAAACTGTTTTTT
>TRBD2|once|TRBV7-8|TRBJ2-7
CASSHTRGGGGYEQYF
TGTGCCAGCAGCCACACCCGTGGCGGGGGGGGCTACGAGCAGTACTTC
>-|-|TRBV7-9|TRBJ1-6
CASSSGTYNSPLHF
TGTGCCAGCAGCTCCGGGACATATAATTCACCCCTCCACTTT
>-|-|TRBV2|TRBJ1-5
CASSDRAKGNQPQHF
TGTGCCAGCAGTGACAGGGCTAAAGGCAATCAGCCCCAGCATTTT
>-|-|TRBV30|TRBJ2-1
CAWKGPANEQFF
TGTGCCTGGAAAGGCCCAGCTAATGAGCAGTTCTTC
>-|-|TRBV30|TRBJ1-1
CAWIRSGYGDTEAFF
TGTGCCTGGATTAGGTCGGGGTACGGAGACACTGAAGCTTTCTTT
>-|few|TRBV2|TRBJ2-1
CASSEVRRVNEQFF
TGTGCCAGCAGTGAAGTGCGGCGGGTTAATGAGCAGTTCTTC
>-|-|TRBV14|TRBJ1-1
CASSQVGGPLGTEAFF
TGTGCCAGCAGCCAAGTCGGGGGGCCGTTGGGAACTGAAGCTTTCTTT
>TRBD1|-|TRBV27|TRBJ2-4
CASSIGQGLAKNIQYF
TGTGCCAGCAGTATCGGACAGGGGCTAGCCAAAAACATTCAGTACTTC
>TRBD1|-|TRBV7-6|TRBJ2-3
CASSSTGAPDTQYF
TGTGCCAGCAGCTCGACAGGGGCCCCAGATACGCAGTATTTT
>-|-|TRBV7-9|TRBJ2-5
CASSLLSGETQYF
TGTGCCAGCAGCCTGCTGAGTGGGGAGACCCAGTACTTC
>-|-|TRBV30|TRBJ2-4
CAVRRVGDIQYF
TGTGCTGTCCGTAGGGTCGGAGACATTCAGTACTTC
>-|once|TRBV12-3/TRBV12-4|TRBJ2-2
CASSLNRELFF
TGTGCCAGCAGTTTAAATAGGGAGCTGTTTTTT
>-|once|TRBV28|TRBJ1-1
CASSPRGAANTEAFF
TGTGCCAGCAGCCCTAGGGGGGCCGCTAACACTGAAGCTTTCTTT
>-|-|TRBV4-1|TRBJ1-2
CASSQVGGPNYGYTF
TGCGCCAGCAGCCAAGTAGGGGGGCCTAACTATGGCTACACCTTC
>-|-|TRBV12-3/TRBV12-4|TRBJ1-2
CASTAGRPYGYTF
TGTGCCAGCACCGCCGGGCGCCCCTATGGCTACACCTTC
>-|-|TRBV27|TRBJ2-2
CASSLGRGGSGELFF
TGTGCCAGCTCCTTGGGCAGGGGGGGAAGCGGGGAGCTGTTTTTT
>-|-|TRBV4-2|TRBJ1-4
CASSPGSSTNEKLFF
TGTGCCAGCAGCCCCGGCAGTTCAACTAATGAAAAACTGTTTTTT
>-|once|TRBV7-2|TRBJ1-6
CANTQWGFGSPLHF
TGTGCCAACACCCAGTGGGGGTTCGGTTCACCCCTCCACTTT
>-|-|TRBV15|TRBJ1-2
CATSREGRYGYTF
TGTGCCACCAGCAGAGAGGGCCGCTATGGCTACACCTTC
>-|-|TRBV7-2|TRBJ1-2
CASSLGAGRTSGYGYTF
TGTGCCAGCAGCTTAGGTGCTGGGAGGACCTCGGGGTATGGCTACACCTTC
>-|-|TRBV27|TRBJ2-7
CASSLVGGIPSGEQYF
TGTGCCAGCAGTTTAGTTGGCGGGATTCCTTCTGGCGAGCAGTACTTC
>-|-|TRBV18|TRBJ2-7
CASSPTGGYEQYF
TGTGCCAGCTCACCAACGGGCGGTTACGAGCAGTACTTC
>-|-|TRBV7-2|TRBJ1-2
CASSLGASRNYGYTF
TGTGCCAGCAGCTTGGGAGCTAGCCGTAACTATGGCTACACCTTC
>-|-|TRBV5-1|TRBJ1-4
CASSLDGQATNEKLFF
TGCGCCAGCAGCTTGGATGGACAAGCAACTAATGAAAAACTGTTTTTT
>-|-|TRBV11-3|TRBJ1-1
CASSPTGWAEAFF
TGTGCCAGCAGCCCTACGGGATGGGCTGAAGCTTTCTTT
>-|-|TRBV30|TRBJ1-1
CAWSGKDSMISEAFF
TGTGCCTGGAGTGGAAAGGACAGTATGATTTCCGAAGCTTTCTTT
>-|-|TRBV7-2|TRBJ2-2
CASSSGTGNTGELFF
TGTGCCAGCAGCTCCGGGACGGGGAACACCGGGGAGCTGTTTTTT
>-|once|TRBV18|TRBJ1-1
CASSPPSRTEAFF
TGTGCCAGCTCACCACCAAGTCGAACTGAAGCTTTCTTT
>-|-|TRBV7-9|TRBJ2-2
CASSPVRVSGGYTGELFF
TGTGCCAGCAGCCCCGTCAGGGTCTCAGGGGGGTACACCGGGGAGCTGTTTTTT
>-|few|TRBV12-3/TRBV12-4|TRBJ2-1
CASSSQAYNEQFF
TGTGCCAGCAGTTCCCAGGCTTACAATGAGCAGTTCTTC
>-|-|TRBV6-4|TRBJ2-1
CASSDSLTGYNEQFF
TGTGCCAGCAGTGACTCCTTGACAGGCTACAATGAGCAGTTCTTC
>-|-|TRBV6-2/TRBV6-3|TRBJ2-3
CASSYSGTYPTDTQYF
TGTGCCAGCAGTTACTCGGGAACCTACCCCACAGATACGCAGTATTTT
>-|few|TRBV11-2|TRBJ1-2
CASSLNNRDGYTF
TGTGCCAGCAGCTTGAATAATAGGGATGGCTACACCTTC
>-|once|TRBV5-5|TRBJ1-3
CASSLVTGNTIYF
TGTGCCAGCAGCTTGGTAACTGGAAACACCATATATTTT
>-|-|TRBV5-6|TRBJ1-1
CASSYGQKTLNTEAFF
TGTGCCAGCAGCTACGGACAGAAAACTTTGAACACTGAAGCTTTCTTT
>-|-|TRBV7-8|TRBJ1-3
CASSLGGTGSGNTIYF
TGTGCCAGCAGCTTAGGTGGGACGGGCTCTGGAAACACCATATATTTT
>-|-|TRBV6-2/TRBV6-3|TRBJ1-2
CASSETGTSNGYTF
TGTGCCAGCAGTGAGACCGGGACTTCGAATGGCTACACCTTC
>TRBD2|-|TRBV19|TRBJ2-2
CASHPPPLAGSTGELFF
TGTGCCAGTCACCCTCCCCCCCTAGCGGGAAGCACCGGGGAGCTGTTTTTT
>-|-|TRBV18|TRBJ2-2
CASSPVAANTGELFF
TGTGCCAGCTCACCAGTAGCGGCTAACACCGGGGAGCTGTTTTTT
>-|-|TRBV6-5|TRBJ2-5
CASSYGLGETQYF
TGTGCCAGCAGTTACGGACTTGGGGAGACCCAGTACTTC